This T cell receptor (beta chain) came from a study of early T cells in non-severe SARS-CoV-2 infection. Overall study: From unsorted whole blood, bulk RNA was sequenced, and the chains remained unpaired.

Each cDNA molecule carried a unique molecular identifier. One entry per CDR3 protein results from TCRdb running MiXCR on the 5' RACE reads. The data hold about 70,000 distinct CDR3 sequences, with 4.6% observed a single time. This clonotype was picked up a small number of times. The antigen is undetermined. The study's findings and limits: Clonotype matching in VDJdb favored anti-spike CD8 responses and did not capture private and CD4 specificities.

The CDR3 has 15 residues. V was cut by 2 bases and J by 16 bases, with 21 bases left in between. The source was whole blood, collected at baseline. The rearrangement uses TRBV12-3 or TRBV12-4 and TRBJ1-6; TRBD1 is a possible D gene (5 bases). This sequence was found in an adult who was a healthcare worker with PCR-confirmed SARS-CoV-2 infection or an uninfected control (not recorded which). The donor label of this sample is uncertain. For the CDR3, the DNA is TGTGCCAGCAGTTTATATGGGGGTTTGATAGCAGGTCTCCACTTT. It is translated as CASSLYGGLIAGLHF.